One and the same sample provided the 9 T cell receptor beta chains below, sequenced in a study of blood T cell repertoires in COVID-19. TCRdb's copy holds only in-frame clones and misses some; the assay was immunoSEQ multiplex PCR. In the table there are roughly 77,000 clones, over 60% of which are singletons. Material: peripheral blood. The receptors come from a man aged 55 to 70 with COVID-19, enrolled during active disease.

Only a few counts were recorded for this clone. The rearrangement joins TRBV5-4 to TRBJ2-7; D possibly corresponds to TRBD2 (5 bases). From germline, CDR1 is SGHNT and CDR2 YYREEE (reference sequence). The length of the CDR3 is 13 residues. Trimming removed 5 bases at V and 5 bases at J, with 14 bases between. The chain's CDR3 is CASRSEERNEQYF. Here the CDR3 DNA reads TGTGCCAGCAGGTCGGAGGAGCGGAACGAGCAGTACTTC.

This sequence joins TRBV12-3 or TRBV12-4 and TRBJ1-4, with TRBD1 identical over 8 bases. The ends lost 1 base at V and 8 bases at J; junction bases unmatched: 0. CDR3 length: 13 residues. The CDR3 DNA reads as TGTGCCAGCAGTTTAGGACAGGGGGAAAAACTGTTTTTT. This codes for CASSLGQGEKLFF.

The chain is built from TRBV19 and TRBJ1-1; no reliable D call. The CDR3 loop spans 14 amino acids. Trimming removed 6 bases at V and 1 base at J, with 12 bases between. CDR1 is LNHDA and CDR2 is SQIVND in the germline V gene (reference sequence). For the CDR3, the DNA is TGTGCCAGTAGACCCACCGGGTCGAACACTGAAGCTTTCTTT. Its translation: CASRPTGSNTEAFF. Variable domain in full (rest from reference TRBV19 and TRBJ1-1): DGGITQSPKYLFRKEGQNVTLSCEQNLNHDAMYWYRQDPGQGLRLIYYSQIVNDFQKGDIAEGYSVSREKKESFPLTVTSAQKNPTAFYLCASRPTGSNTEAFFGQGTRLTVV.

The chain combines TRBV5-6 with TRBJ2-2, with TRBD2 identical over 8 bases. V trimming: 1 base; J trimming: 4 bases; junction bases outside the gene matches: 6. The CDR3 sequence is 16 residues long. Germline V gene sequence: CDR1 SGHDT, CDR2 YYEEEE. DNA of the CDR3: TGTGCCAGCAGCTTGAGGCCTAGCGGGTTCACCGGGGAGCTGTTTTTT. It encodes CASSLRPSGFTGELFF.

V is TRBV6-5 and J is TRBJ2-1; possible D gene TRBD1, 5 bases. The CDR3 runs to 14 residues. Germline values: CDR1 MNHEY, CDR2 SVGAGI. Trimming took 6 bases from V and 5 from J, leaving 14 bases between them. The CDR3 DNA is TGTGCCAGCAGAGGGGATCCGTTCCACAATGAGCAGTTCTTC. The encoded protein is CASRGDPFHNEQFF.

V gene TRBV6-5 combines with J gene TRBJ1-4; 7 positions match TRBD1. After removal of 10 bases from V and 4 bases from J, the junction contained 9 bases not matched to a gene. Germline V gives CDR1 MNHEY, CDR2 SVGAGI. The CDR3 runs to 14 residues. CDR3: CATTRTGLNEKLFF. CDR3 coding DNA: TGTGCCACCACCCGGACAGGACTTAATGAAAAACTGTTTTTT.

The J gene is TRBJ2-1, the V gene TRBV21-1; whether TRBD1, the table's D call, matches the DNA was not checked. TRBV21-1 is labeled a pseudogene. The CDR3 has 14 residues. The CDR3 sequence is CASRGVLSYNEQFF. DNA for the CDR3: TGTGCCAGCAGAGGGGTCCTCTCCTACAATGAGCAGTTCTTC.

This chain joins TRBV19 and TRBJ1-3; D gene unclear. The V and J ends lost 9 bases and 0 bases respectively, with 12 bases between them. The CDR3 sequence is 14 residues long. CDR1 is LNHDA and CDR2 is SQIVND in the germline V gene (reference sequence). CDR3 sequence reads: CASYSMSSGNTIYF. CDR3 nucleotide sequence: TGTGCCAGCTACTCGATGAGCTCTGGAAACACCATATATTTT. The variable domain in full, completed from reference TRBV19 and TRBJ1-3, reads DGGITQSPKYLFRKEGQNVTLSCEQNLNHDAMYWYRQDPGQGLRLIYYSQIVNDFQKGDIAEGYSVSREKKESFPLTVTSAQKNPTAFYLCASYSMSSGNTIYFGEGSWLTVV.

DNA for the CDR3: TGTGCCAGCTCTGGGCCGGTGGCCTACGAGCAGTACTTC. This codes for CASSGPVAYEQYF. The chain couples TRBV6-5 to TRBJ2-7; D remains unclear. V was shortened by 8 bases and J by 2 bases, with 13 bases between the two germline ends. The germline V gene has CDR1 MNHEY and CDR2 SVGAGI. The CDR3 runs 13 residues.